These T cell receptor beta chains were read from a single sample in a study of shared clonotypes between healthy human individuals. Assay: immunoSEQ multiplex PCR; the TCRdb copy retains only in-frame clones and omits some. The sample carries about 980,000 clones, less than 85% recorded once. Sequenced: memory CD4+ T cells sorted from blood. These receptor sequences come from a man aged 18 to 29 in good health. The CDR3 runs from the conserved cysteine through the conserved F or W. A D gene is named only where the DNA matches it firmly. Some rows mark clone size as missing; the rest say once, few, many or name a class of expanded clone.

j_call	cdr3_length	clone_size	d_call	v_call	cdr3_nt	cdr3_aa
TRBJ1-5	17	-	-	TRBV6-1	TGTGCCAGCAGTGAAGGGTCCCCGGTGTATAGCAATCAGCCCCAGCATTTT	CASSEGSPVYSNQPQHF
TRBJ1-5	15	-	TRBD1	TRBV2	TGTGCCAGCAGTAAACAGGGGGCTCGCAATCAGCCCCAGCATTTT	CASSKQGARNQPQHF
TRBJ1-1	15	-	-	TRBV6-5	TGTGCCACCGGAAAGGGGACAAATCTGAACACTGAAGCTTTCTTT	CATGKGTNLNTEAFF
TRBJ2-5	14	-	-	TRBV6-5	TGTGCCAGCAGCCTGTCTAGCTATGAAGAGACCCAGTACTTC	CASSLSSYEETQYF
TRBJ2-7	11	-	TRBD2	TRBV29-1	TGCAGCGTTGTACGGGGGGGCGAGCAGTACTTC	CSVVRGGEQYF
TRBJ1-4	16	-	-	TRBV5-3	TGTGCCAGAAGCTGTTTTTTCAGGGTTTCAAATGAAAAACTGTTTTTT	CARSCFFRVSNEKLFF
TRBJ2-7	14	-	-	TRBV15	TGTGCCACCAGCAGAGAGACGGGATCCTACGAGCAGTACTTC	CATSRETGSYEQYF
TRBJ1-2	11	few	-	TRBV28	TGTGCCAGCAGCTGGACTTTAGGCTACACCTTC	CASSWTLGYTF
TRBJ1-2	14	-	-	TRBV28	TGTGCCAGCAGCTCGCGGGCCCAGAACTATGGCTACACCTTC	CASSSRAQNYGYTF
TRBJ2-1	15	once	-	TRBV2	TGTGCCAGCAGTGTGACAGCGCTCTCCTACAATGAGCAGTTCTTC	CASSVTALSYNEQFF
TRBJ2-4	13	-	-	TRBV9	TGTGCCAGCAGCGTAGGGCCAGGGGACATTCAGTACTTC	CASSVGPGDIQYF
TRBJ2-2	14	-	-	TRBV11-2	TGTGCCAGCAGCTCAGGCCTCAACACCGGGGAGCTGTTTTTT	CASSSGLNTGELFF
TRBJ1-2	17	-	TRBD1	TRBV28	TGTGCCAGCAGCCCGGGACAGGGAACGCGGGGGAAGAGGGGCTACACCTTC	CASSPGQGTRGKRGYTF
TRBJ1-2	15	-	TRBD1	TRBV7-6	TGTGCCAGCAGCATACGGACAGGGGGAGCGGGGGGCTACACCTTC	CASSIRTGGAGGYTF
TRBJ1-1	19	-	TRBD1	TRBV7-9	TGTGCCAGCAGGGGGACAGGGAAACAACCCTCCTATTTGAACACTGAAGCTTTCTTT	CASRGTGKQPSYLNTEAFF
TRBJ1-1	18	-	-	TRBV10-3	TGTGCCATCAGTAACAGGGTCGTCGAGCCCCTACTGAACACTGAAGCTTTCTTT	CAISNRVVEPLLNTEAFF
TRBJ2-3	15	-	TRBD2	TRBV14	TGTGCCAGCAGGCAGGGAACTAGCGAGACAGATACGCAGTATTTT	CASRQGTSETDTQYF
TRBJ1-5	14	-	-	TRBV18	TGTGCCAGCTCACCGGACAGAGACAATCAGCCCCAGCATTTT	CASSPDRDNQPQHF
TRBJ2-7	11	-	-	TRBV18	TGTGCCAGCTCAGCCGACAGGGAGGGGCACTTC	CASSADREGHF
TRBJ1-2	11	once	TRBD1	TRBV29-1	TGCAGCGTTGAAACAGGGGGAGGCTACACCTTC	CSVETGGGYTF
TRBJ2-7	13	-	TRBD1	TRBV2	TGTGCCAGCAGGAACAGGGGGGTCCACGAGCAGTACTTC	CASRNRGVHEQYF
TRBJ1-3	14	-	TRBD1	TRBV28	TGTGCCGCTGGACAGGGGAGCTCTGGAAACACCATATATTTT	CAAGQGSSGNTIYF
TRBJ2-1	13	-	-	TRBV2	TGTGCCAGCACCGTACAGGGAGGAAATGAGCAGTTCTTC	CASTVQGGNEQFF
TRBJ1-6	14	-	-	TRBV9	TGTGCCAGCAGCGTAGTAGGTTTCGGATCACCCCTCCACTTT	CASSVVGFGSPLHF
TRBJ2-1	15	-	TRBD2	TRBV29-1	TGCAGCGTCCCCTTTAGCGGGAGGGCGTACAATGAGCAGTTCTTC	CSVPFSGRAYNEQFF
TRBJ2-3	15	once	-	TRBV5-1	TGCGCCAGCAGCTTGTGGGGTTATTACACAGATACGCAGTATTTT	CASSLWGYYTDTQYF
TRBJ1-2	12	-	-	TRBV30	TGTGCCTGGATTGAGGGAAACTATGGCTACACCTTC	CAWIEGNYGYTF
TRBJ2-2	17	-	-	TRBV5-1	TGCGCCAGCAGCCCCCGAGGTGGCAGGTCGAACACCGGGGAGCTGTTTTTT	CASSPRGGRSNTGELFF
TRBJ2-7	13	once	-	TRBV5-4	TGTGCCAGCAGCTTCCCCAGCGGTTACGAGCAGTACTTC	CASSFPSGYEQYF
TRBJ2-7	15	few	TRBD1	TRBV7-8	TGTGCCAGCAGCTTAGTCGACAGGGGAAATTACGAGCAGTACTTC	CASSLVDRGNYEQYF
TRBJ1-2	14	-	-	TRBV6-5	TGTGCCAGCAGTTACTCGAGAGGGGGTTTTGGCTACACCTTC	CASSYSRGGFGYTF
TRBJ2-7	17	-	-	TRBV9	TGTGCCAGCAGCCGAACAGAGGGCAGGGCCTTCTCCTACGAGCAGTACTTC	CASSRTEGRAFSYEQYF
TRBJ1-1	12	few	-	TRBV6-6	TGTGCCAGCCTAAGGTCGTTGACTGAAGCTTTCTTT	CASLRSLTEAFF
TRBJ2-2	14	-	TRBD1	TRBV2	TGTGCCAGCAGTGAAGCGCAGGGGGCCGGGGAGCTGTTTTTT	CASSEAQGAGELFF
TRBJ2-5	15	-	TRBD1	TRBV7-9	TGTGCCAGCAGACGCGACAGGGTCGGGGAAGAGACCCAGTACTTC	CASRRDRVGEETQYF
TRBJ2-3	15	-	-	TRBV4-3	TGCGCCAGCAGCCAATACCAAGGCCCCCCAGATACGCAGTATTTT	CASSQYQGPPDTQYF
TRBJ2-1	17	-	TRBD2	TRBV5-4	TGTGCCAGCAGCTTGGTAGCGGGGGGCTTTCCCTACAATGAGCAGTTCTTC	CASSLVAGGFPYNEQFF
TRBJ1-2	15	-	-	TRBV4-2	TGTGCCAGCAGCCAAGCGACAGGACCTAACTATGGCTACACCTTC	CASSQATGPNYGYTF
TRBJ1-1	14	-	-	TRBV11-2	TGTGCCAGCAGCCCGTCACCTGGGAACACTGAAGCTTTCTTT	CASSPSPGNTEAFF
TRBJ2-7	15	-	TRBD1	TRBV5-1	TGCGCCAGCAGCTTGTCAGTGGGGGACAGGGGAGAGCAGTACTTC	CASSLSVGDRGEQYF
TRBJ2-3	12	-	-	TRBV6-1	TGTGCCAGCAGTGGTGCCTCAGATACGCAGTATTTT	CASSGASDTQYF
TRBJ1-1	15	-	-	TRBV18	TGTGCCAGCTCACCTCTGGGGGAGGCGAACACTGAAGCTTTCTTT	CASSPLGEANTEAFF
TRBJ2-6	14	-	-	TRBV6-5	TGTGCCAGCAAGTTAGACCCTGGGGCCAACGTCCTGACTTTC	CASKLDPGANVLTF
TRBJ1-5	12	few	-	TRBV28	TGTGCCAGCACGGACCGAAATCAGCCCCAGCATTTT	CASTDRNQPQHF
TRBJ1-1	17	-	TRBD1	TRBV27	TGTGCCAGCAGCCGAAAAACGGGACAGAGATTGAACACTGAAGCTTTCTTT	CASSRKTGQRLNTEAFF
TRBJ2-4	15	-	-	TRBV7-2	TGTGCCAGCAGCTTAGAACAGGGTTCCAAAAACATTCAGTACTTC	CASSLEQGSKNIQYF
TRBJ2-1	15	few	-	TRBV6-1	TGTGCCAGCAGTGAATCTGCTTCGGTGGTAGCGGAGCAGTTCTTC	CASSESASVVAEQFF